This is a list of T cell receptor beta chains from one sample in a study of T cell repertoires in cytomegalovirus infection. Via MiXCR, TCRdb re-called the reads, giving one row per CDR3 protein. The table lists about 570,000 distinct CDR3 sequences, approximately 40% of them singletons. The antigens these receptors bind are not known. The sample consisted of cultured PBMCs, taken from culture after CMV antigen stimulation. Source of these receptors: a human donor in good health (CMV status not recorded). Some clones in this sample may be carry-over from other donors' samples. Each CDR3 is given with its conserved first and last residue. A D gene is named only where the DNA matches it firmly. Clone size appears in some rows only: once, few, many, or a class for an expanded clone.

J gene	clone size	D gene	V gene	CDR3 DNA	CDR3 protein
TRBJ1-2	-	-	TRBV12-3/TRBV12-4	TGTGCCAGCAGCAACCGGGACTCCTCCGGGACCTTC	CASSNRDSSGTF
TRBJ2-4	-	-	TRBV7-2	TGTGCCAGCAGCTTTGGCAAAAACATTCAGTACTTC	CASSFGKNIQYF
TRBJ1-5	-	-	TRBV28	TGTGCCAGCAGCCCTGGGCCGATCGCCCTCCGACAGCCCCAGCATTTT	CASSPGPIALRQPQHF
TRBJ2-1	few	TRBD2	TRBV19	TGTGCCAGTACCGCCATTGGGGGGGGTGAGCAGTTCTTC	CASTAIGGGEQFF
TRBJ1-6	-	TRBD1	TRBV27	TGTGCCAGCAGTTTATCTCAGACAGGGGGCATGCCCCTCCACTTT	CASSLSQTGGMPLHF
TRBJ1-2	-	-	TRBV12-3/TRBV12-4	TGTGCCACCCCCCACCGACATCTTAATGGCTACACCTTC	CATPHRHLNGYTF
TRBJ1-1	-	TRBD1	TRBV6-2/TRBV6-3	TGTGCCAGCAGTTCCCATGGACAGGGGAACACTGAAGCTTTCTTT	CASSSHGQGNTEAFF
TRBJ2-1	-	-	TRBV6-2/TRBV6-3	TGTGCCAGCAGTTACAGCGTCGTCAATGAGCAGTTCTTC	CASSYSVVNEQFF
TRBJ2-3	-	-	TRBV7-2	TGTGCCAGCAGTCCTTTCGGGGGGCGCACAGATACGCAGTATTTT	CASSPFGGRTDTQYF
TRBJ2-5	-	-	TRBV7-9	TGTGCCAGCAGCTTAGCGTCGGGGGCCCAAGAGACCCAGTACTTC	CASSLASGAQETQYF
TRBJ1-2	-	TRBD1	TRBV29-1	TGCAGCGTAGCCGGACAGGCGGCAAACTATGGCTACACCTTC	CSVAGQAANYGYTF
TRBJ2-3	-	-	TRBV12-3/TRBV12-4	TGTGCCAGCAGTTTTTTGTCAACTGAAACGCAGTATTTT	CASSFLSTETQYF
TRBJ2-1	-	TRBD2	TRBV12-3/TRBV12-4	TGTGCCAGCAGTTCACCTGGGGGGGGTGAGCAGTTCTTC	CASSSPGGGEQFF
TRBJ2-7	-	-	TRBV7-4	TGTGCCAGCAGCTACCGAAGGAAAGGCCACGAGCAGTACTTC	CASSYRRKGHEQYF
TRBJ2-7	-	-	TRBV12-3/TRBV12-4	TGTGCCAGCAGCGCTAGCGTTATCTACGAGCAGTACTTC	CASSASVIYEQYF
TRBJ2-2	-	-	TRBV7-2	TGTGCCAGCAGTTCACTTGCGGCCACCGGGGAGCTGTTTTTT	CASSSLAATGELFF
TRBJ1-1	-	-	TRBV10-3	TGTGCCACTACCCCGGGGACAAGGAACACTGAAGCTTTCTTT	CATTPGTRNTEAFF
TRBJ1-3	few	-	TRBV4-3	TGCGCCAGCAGCCAAGATTCAAGCTCTGGAAACACCATATATTTT	CASSQDSSSGNTIYF
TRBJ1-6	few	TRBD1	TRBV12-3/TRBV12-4	TGTGCCAGCACCAAGGACAGGAGGGCGAATTCACCCCTCCACTTT	CASTKDRRANSPLHF
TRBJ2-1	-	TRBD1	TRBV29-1	TGCAGCGTTGAAAGGGGACAGGGGGCCTACAATGAGCAGTTCTTC	CSVERGQGAYNEQFF
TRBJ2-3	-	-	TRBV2	TGTGCCAGCACCGTGCGCATGTTACTCCGGAGCACAGATACGCAGTATTTT	CASTVRMLLRSTDTQYF
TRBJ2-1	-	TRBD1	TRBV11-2	TGTGCCAGCAGCTTAGTAGGGACAGGCTACAATGAGCAGTTCTTC	CASSLVGTGYNEQFF
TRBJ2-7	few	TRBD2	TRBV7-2	TGTGCCAGCAGCCCGCGACTAGCGGGAGGGTTGGAGCAGTACTTC	CASSPRLAGGLEQYF
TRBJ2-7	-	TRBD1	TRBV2	TGTGCCAACAAAGGGGACAGTACCTACGAGCAGTACTTC	CANKGDSTYEQYF
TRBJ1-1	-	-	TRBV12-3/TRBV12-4	TGTGCCAGCAGTTTAGCCCCGGACGTACTAAATGAAGCTTTCTTT	CASSLAPDVLNEAFF
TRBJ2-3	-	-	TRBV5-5	TGTGCCAGCAGAGTCAGAATACCCACAGATACGCAGTATTTT	CASRVRIPTDTQYF
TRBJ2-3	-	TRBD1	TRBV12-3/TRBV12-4	TGTGCCACCCAGTCAAACAGGGGGCCCACAGATACGCAGTATTTT	CATQSNRGPTDTQYF
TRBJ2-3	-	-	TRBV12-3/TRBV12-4	TGTGCCAGCAGTTTAGCGCCGTTAGCGGCTGATACGCAGTATTTT	CASSLAPLAADTQYF
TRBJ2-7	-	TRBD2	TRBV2	TGTGCCAGCACCCTCGAGAGCGGGAGTGGCGAGCAGTACTTC	CASTLESGSGEQYF
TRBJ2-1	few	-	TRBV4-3	TGCGCCAGCAGCCAAGAAAGGGCAGGGTCCCGCTATGAGCAGTTCTTC	CASSQERAGSRYEQFF
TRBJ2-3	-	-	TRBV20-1	TGCAGTGCTAGAGTGGGGACAAGCACAGATACGCAGTATTTT	CSARVGTSTDTQYF
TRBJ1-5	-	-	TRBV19	TGTGCCAGTAGTTTCGTTATGAGCAATCAGCCCCAGCATTTT	CASSFVMSNQPQHF
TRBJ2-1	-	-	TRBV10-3	TGTGCCATCAGAGGGTTCCCCTACAATGAGCAGTTCTTC	CAIRGFPYNEQFF
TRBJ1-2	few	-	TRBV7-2	TGTGCCAGCAGCTTAGTACCAGGGGCTGGCTACACCTTC	CASSLVPGAGYTF
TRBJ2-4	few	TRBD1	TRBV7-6	TGTGCCAGCAGCTTACAAGGACAGGGATCCATTCAGTACTTC	CASSLQGQGSIQYF
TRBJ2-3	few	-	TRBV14	TGTGCCAGCAGCCAAGCTATCCTGGGCACAGATACGCAGTATTTT	CASSQAILGTDTQYF
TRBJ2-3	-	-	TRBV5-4	TGTGCCAGCAGCTCCACCTCCGCGGGTAGAACTAATACGCAGTATTTT	CASSSTSAGRTNTQYF
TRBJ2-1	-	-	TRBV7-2	TGTGCCAGCAGCTTAGCTATAACTAGCTACAATGAGCAGTTCTTC	CASSLAITSYNEQFF
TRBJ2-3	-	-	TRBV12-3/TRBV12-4	TGTGCCAGCAGTGGGTCTACCGGGCACACAGATACGCAGTATTTT	CASSGSTGHTDTQYF
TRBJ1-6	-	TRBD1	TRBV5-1	TGCGCCAGCAGCGAGAGGACAGGGACCGGTCTGGCCCTCCACTTT	CASSERTGTGLALHF
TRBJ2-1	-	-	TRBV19	TGTGCCAGTAGTATAGTGGGGAAAAATGAGCAGTTCTTC	CASSIVGKNEQFF
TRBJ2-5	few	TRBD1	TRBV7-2	TGTGCCAGCAGCTCCGGGACAGGACCCGGCCGGGAGACCCAGTACTTC	CASSSGTGPGRETQYF
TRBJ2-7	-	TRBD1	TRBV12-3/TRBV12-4	TGTGCCAGCAATCCAGGGGGCCTCTCCTACGAGCAGTACTTC	CASNPGGLSYEQYF
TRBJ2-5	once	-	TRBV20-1	TGCAGTGCCCGGGGGCAGGGGCGCGGAGAGACCCAGTACTTC	CSARGQGRGETQYF
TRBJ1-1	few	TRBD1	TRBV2	TGTGCCAGCAGTGATACAGGGGTGGTGGTAGCTTTCTTT	CASSDTGVVVAFF
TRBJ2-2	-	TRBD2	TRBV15	TGTGCCACCAGCCTTGCGCGAGCGGGAGCGGTCGGGGAGCTGTTTTTT	CATSLARAGAVGELFF
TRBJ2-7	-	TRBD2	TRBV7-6	TGTGCCAGCAGCGAAGAACCGGGACTAGCCTACGAGCAGTACTTC	CASSEEPGLAYEQYF
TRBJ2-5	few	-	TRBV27	TGTGCCAGCAGTCCAACCCCAGAGACCCAGTACTTC	CASSPTPETQYF
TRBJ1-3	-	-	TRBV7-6	TGTGCCAGCAGTCCCACAGGGTTTTCTGGAAACACCATATATTTT	CASSPTGFSGNTIYF
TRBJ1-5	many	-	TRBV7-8	TGTGCCAGCAGCTGGGTACGGGATCAGCCCCAGCATTTT	CASSWVRDQPQHF
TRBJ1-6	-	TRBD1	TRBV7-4	TGTGCCAGCAGCTTATATCAGGGGGTTACTTCACCCCTCCACTTT	CASSLYQGVTSPLHF
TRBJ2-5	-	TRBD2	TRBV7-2	TGTGCCAGCAGCCGCCCGGTTGCGGGGGAGACCCAAGAGACCCAGTACTTC	CASSRPVAGETQETQYF
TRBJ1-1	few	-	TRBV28	TGTGCCAGCAGTTCCTCTCTTGGCACTGAAGCTTTCTTT	CASSSSLGTEAFF
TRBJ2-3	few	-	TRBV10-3	TGTGCCATCAGTGACCTTGTGGATACGCAGTATTTT	CAISDLVDTQYF